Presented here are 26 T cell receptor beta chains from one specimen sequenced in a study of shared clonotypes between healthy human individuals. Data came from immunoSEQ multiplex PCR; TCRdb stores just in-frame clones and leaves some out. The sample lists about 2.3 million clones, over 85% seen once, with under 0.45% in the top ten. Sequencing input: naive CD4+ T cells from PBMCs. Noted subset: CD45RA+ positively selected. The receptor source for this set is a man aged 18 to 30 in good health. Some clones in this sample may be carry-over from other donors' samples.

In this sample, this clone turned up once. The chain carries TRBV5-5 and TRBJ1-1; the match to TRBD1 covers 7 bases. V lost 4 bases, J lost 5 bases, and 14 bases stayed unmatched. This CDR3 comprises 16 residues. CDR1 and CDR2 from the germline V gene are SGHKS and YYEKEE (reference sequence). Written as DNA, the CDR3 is TGTGCCAGCAGCCCCGAGACAGGGTGGTTTTTAACTGAAGCTTTCTTT. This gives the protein CASSPETGWFLTEAFF.

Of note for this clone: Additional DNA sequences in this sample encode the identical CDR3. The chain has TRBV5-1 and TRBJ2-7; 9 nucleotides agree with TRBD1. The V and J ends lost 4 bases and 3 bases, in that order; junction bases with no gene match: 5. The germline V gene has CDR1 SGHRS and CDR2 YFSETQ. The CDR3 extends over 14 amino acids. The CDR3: CASSPRQGGYEQYF. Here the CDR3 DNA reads TGCGCCAGCAGCCCCCGACAGGGGGGCTACGAGCAGTACTTC.

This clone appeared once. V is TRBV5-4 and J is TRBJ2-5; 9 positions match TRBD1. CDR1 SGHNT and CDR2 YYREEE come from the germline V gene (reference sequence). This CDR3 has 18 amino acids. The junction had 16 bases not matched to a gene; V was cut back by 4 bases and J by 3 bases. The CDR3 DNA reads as TGTGCCAGCAGCCGCGGGACAGGGTCAGGCCATCGAGAAGAGACCCAGTACTTC. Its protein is CASSRGTGSGHREETQYF.

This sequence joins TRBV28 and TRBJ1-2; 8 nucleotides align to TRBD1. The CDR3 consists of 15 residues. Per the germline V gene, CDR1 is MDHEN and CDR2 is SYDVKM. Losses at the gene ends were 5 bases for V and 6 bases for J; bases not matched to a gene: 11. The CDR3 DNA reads TGTGCCAGCAGTACAGGGGGGGCTTCGCGCGATGGCTACACCTTC. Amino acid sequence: CASSTGGASRDGYTF.

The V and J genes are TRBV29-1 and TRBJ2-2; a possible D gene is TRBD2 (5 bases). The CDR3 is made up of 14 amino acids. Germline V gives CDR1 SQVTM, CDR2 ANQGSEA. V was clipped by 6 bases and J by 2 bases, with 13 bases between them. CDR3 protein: CSVRGSGNTGELFF. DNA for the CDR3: TGCAGCGTCCGCGGGTCGGGCAACACCGGGGAGCTGTTTTTT.

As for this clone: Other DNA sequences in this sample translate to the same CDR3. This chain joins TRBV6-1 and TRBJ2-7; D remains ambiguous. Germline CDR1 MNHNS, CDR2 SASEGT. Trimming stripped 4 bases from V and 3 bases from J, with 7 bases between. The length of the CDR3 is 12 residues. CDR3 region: CASSVGIYEQYF. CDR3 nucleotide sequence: TGTGCCAGCAGTGTAGGGATCTACGAGCAGTACTTC.

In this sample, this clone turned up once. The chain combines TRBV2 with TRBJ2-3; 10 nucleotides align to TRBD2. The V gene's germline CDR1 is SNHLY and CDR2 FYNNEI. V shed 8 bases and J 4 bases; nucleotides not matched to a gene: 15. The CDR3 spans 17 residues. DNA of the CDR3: TGTGCCAGCGGAGATAGAAGTCTAGCGGGAGCCCCAGATACGCAGTATTTT. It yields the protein CASGDRSLAGAPDTQYF.

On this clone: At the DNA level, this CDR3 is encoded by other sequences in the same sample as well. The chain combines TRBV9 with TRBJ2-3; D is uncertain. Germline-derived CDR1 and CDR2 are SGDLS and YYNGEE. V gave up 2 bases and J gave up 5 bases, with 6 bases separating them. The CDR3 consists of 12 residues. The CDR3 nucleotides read TGTGCCAGCAGCGTGAACAGAGATACGCAGTATTTT. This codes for CASSVNRDTQYF.

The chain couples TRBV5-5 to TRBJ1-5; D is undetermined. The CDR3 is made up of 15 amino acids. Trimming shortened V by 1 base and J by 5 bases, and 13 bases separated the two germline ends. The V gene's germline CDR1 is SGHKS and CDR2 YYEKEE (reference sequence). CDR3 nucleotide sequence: TGTGCCAGCAGCTTGTCGGGGAGTCCTTATCAGCCCCAGCATTTT. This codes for CASSLSGSPYQPQHF.

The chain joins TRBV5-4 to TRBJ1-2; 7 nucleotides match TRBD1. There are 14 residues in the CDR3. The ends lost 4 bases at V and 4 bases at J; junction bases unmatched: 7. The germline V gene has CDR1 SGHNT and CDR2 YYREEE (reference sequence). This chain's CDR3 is CASSQTTGLYGYTF. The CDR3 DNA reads TGTGCCAGCAGCCAAACGACAGGGCTCTATGGCTACACCTTC.

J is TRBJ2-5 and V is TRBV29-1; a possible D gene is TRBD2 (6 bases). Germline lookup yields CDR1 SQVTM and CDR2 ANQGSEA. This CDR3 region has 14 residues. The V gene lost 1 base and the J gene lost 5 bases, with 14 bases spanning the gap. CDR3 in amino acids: CSVEASASAETQYF. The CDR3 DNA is TGCAGCGTTGAAGCTTCGGCTAGCGCGGAGACCCAGTACTTC.

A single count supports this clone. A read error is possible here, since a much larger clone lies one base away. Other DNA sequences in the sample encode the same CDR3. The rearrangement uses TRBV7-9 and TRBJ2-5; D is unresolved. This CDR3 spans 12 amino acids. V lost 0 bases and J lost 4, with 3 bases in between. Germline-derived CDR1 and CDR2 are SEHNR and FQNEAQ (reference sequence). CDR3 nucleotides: TGTGCCAGCAGCTTAGCCGGAGAGACCCAGTACTTC. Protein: CASSLAGETQYF.

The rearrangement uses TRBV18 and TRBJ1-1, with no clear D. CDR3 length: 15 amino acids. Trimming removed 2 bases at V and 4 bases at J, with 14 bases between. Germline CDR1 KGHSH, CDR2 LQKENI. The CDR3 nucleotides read TGTGCCAGCTCACCATCTCCCAGCCTGAGCACTGAAGCTTTCTTT. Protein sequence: CASSPSPSLSTEAFF.

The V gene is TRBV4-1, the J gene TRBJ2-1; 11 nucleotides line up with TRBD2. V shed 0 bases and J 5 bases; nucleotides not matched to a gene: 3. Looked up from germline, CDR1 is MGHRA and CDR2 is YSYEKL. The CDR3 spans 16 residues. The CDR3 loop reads CASSQDRGLADNEQFF. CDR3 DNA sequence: TGCGCCAGCAGCCAAGATAGGGGACTAGCGGACAATGAGCAGTTCTTC.

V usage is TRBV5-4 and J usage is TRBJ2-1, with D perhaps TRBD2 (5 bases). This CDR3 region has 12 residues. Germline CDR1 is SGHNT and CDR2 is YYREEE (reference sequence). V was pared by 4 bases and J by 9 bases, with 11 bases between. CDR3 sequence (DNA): TGTGCCAGCAGCCCACTAGAAGGTGAGCAGTTCTTC. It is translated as CASSPLEGEQFF. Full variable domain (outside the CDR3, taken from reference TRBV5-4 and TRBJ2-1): ETGVTQSPTHLIKTRGQQVTLRCSSQSGHNTVSWYQQALGQGPQFIFQYYREEENGRGNFPPRFSGLQFPNYSSELNVNALELDDSALYLCASSPLEGEQFFGPGTRLTVL.

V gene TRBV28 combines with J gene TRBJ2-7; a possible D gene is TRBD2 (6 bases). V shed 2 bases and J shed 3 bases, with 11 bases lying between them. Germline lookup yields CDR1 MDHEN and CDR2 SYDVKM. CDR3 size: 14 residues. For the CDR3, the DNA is TGTGCCAGCAGTTTAGGACGTAGCGGCTACGAGCAGTACTTC. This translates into CASSLGRSGYEQYF.

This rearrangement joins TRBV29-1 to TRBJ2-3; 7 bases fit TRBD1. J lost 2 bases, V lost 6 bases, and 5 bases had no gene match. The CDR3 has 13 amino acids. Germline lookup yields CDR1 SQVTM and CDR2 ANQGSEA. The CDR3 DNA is TGCAGCGTGAGGGGACAGATCACAGATACGCAGTATTTT. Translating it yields CSVRGQITDTQYF.

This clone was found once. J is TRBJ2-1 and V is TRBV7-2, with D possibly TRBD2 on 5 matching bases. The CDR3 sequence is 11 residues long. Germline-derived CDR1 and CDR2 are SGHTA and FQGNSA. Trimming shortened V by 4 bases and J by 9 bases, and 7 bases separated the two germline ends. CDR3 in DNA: TGTGCCAGCAGCTCGGGATCTGAGCAGTTCTTC. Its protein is CASSSGSEQFF.

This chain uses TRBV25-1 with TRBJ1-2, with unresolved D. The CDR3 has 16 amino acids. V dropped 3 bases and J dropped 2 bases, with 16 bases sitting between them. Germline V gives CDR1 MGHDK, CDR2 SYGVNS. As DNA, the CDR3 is TGTGCCAGCAGTGACCCTTCCACGGGGAGGAACTATGGCTACACCTTC. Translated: CASSDPSTGRNYGYTF.

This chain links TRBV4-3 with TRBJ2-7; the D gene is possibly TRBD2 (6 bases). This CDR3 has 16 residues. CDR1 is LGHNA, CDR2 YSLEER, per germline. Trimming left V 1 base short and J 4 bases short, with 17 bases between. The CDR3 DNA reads TGCGCCAGCAGCCAAGTTCGGGGGACTTCCTCATACGAGCAGTACTTC. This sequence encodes CASSQVRGTSSYEQYF.

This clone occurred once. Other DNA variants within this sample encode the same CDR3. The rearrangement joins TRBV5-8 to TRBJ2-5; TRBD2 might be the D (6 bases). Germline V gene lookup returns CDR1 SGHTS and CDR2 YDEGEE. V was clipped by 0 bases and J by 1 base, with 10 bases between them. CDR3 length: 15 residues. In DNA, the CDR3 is TGTGCCAGCAGCTTGGGTCTAGCGAGCCAAGAGACCCAGTACTTC. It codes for CASSLGLASQETQYF. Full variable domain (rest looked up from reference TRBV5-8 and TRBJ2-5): EAGVTQSPTHLIKTRGQQATLRCSPISGHTSVYWYQQALGLGLQFLLWYDEGEERNRGNFPPRFSGRQFPNYSSELNVNALELEDSALYLCASSLGLASQETQYFGPGTRLLVL.

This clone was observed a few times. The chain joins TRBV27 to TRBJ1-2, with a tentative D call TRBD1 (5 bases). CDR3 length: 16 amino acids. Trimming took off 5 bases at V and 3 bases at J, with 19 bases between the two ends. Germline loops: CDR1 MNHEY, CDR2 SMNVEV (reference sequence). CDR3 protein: CASSPTLGGNHYGYTF. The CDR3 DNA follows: TGTGCCAGCAGTCCTACCTTGGGGGGGAACCACTATGGCTACACCTTC.

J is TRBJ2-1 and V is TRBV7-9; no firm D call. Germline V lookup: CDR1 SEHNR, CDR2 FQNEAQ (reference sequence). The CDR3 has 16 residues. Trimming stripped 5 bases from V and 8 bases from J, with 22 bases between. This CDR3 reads CASSPSGSTGFHEQFF. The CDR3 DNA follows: TGTGCCAGCAGCCCATCGGGCTCGACGGGTTTCCATGAGCAGTTCTTC.

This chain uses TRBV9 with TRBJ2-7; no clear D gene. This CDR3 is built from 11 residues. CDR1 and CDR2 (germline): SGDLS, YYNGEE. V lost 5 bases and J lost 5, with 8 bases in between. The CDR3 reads CASSASDEQYF. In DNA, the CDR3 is TGTGCCAGCAGTGCCTCGGACGAGCAGTACTTC. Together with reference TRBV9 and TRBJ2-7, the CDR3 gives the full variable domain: DSGVTQTPKHLITATGQRVTLRCSPRSGDLSVYWYQQSLDQGLQFLIQYYNGEERAKGNILERFSAQQFPDLHSELNLSSLELGDSALYFCASSASDEQYFGPGTRLTVT.

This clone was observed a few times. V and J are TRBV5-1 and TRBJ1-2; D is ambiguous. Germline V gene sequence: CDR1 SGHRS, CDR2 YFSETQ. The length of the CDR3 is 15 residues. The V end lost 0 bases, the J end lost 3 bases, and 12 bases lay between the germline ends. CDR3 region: CASSLGVIFDYGYTF. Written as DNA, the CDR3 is TGCGCCAGCAGCTTGGGGGTGATCTTTGACTATGGCTACACCTTC.

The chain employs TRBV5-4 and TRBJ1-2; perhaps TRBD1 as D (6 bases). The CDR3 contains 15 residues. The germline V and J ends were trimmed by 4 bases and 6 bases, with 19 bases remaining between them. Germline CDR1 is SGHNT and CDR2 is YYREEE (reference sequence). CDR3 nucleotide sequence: TGTGCCAGCAGCCGGCCGGGCGGGGGCTCCGATGGCTACACCTTC. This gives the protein CASSRPGGGSDGYTF. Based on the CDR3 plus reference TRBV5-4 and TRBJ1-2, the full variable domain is ETGVTQSPTHLIKTRGQQVTLRCSSQSGHNTVSWYQQALGQGPQFIFQYYREEENGRGNFPPRFSGLQFPNYSSELNVNALELDDSALYLCASSRPGGGSDGYTFGSGTRLTVV.